This TCR beta chain was profiled in a study of PD-L1 blockade in urothelial cancer. Looking at the study overall: Blood drawn 3 weeks (second dose) and 6 weeks after treatment start was analyzed.

General study points: Below-median pretreatment blood TCR clonality predicted better survival.

About this clone itself: Its specificity is not known.

CDR3 length equals 16 residues. Per germline, CDR1 WSHSY and CDR2 SAAADI. With V trimmed by 6 bases and J by 1 base, 9 bases remained unmatched. Time point in this sample: pretreatment peripheral blood. Patients were living with locally advanced or metastatic urothelial carcinoma. Profiled with immunoSEQ multiplex PCR; TCRdb holds only in-frame clones, not every one. The table includes tens of thousands of clones, around 85% detected once. The chain joins TRBV10-2 to TRBJ2-1; 7 bases align to TRBD1. This receptor was identified in a man aged 60-69 years with urothelial cancer. The source material was PBMCs, sampled around atezolizumab (anti-PD-L1) treatment. The CDR3 DNA is TGCGCCAGCAGATCCTCAGGGGGAATTTCCTACAATGAGCAGTTCTTC. It codes for CASRSSGGISYNEQFF.